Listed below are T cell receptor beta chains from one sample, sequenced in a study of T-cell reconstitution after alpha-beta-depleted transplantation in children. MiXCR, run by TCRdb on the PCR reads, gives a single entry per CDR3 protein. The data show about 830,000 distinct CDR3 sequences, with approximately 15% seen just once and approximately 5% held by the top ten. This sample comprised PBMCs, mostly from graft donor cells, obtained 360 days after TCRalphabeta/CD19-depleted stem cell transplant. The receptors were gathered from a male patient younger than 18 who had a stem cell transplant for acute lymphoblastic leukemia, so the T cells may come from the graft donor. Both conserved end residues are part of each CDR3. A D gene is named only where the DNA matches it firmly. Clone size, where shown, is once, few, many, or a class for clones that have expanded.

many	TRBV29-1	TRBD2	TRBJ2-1	CSVAPGTSGRGNEQFF	TGCAGCGTTGCCCCCGGGACTAGCGGGAGGGGGAATGAGCAGTTCTTC
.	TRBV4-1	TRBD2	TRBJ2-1	CASSQDAPGLAGANEQFF	TGCGCCAGCAGCCAAGATGCGCCGGGACTAGCGGGAGCCAATGAGCAGTTCTTC
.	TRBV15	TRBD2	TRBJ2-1	CATRSGLAVYNEQFF	TGTGCCACCAGATCGGGACTAGCGGTATACAATGAGCAGTTCTTC
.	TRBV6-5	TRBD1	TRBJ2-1	CATRDRGPGQFF	TGTGCCACACGGGACAGGGGGCCGGGGCAGTTCTTC
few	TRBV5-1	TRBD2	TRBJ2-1	CASSLGRRLAGYSYNEQFF	TGCGCCAGCAGCTTGGGCCGCCGACTAGCGGGCTACTCCTACAATGAGCAGTTCTTC
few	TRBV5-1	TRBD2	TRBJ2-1	CASSQLRGEKKTSGAYNEQFF	TGCGCCAGCAGCCAATTAAGGGGGGAAAAAAAGACTAGCGGAGCCTACAATGAGCAGTTCTTC
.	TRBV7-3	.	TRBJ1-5	CASSLTGSGQPQHF	TGTGCCAGCAGCTTAACGGGTTCCGGGCAGCCCCAGCATTTT
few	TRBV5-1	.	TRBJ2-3	CASSQLVASTDTQYF	TGCGCCAGCAGCCAACTAGTTGCCAGCACAGATACGCAGTATTTT
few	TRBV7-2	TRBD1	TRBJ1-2	CASSPGQAAGFYGYTF	TGTGCCAGCAGCCCGGGACAGGCCGCCGGATTCTATGGCTACACCTTC
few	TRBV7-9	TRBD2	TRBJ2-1	CASSSQVGGPYNEQFF	TGTGCCAGCAGCTCGCAGGTGGGAGGGCCCTACAATGAGCAGTTCTTC
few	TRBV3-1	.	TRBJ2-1	CASSRYSTLKGNEQFF	TGTGCCAGCAGCCGATATAGCACCTTAAAGGGCAATGAGCAGTTCTTC
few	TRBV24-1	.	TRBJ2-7	CATLEDTSPSYEQYF	TGTGCCACTTTGGAGGACACCTCGCCGTCCTACGAGCAGTACTTC
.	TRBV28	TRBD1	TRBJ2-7	CASSSAGTGGYEQYF	TGTGCCAGCAGTTCCGCCGGGACAGGGGGCTACGAGCAGTACTTC
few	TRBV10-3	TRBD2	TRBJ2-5	CAISEWGGEETQYF	TGTGCCATCAGTGAGTGGGGAGGGGAAGAGACCCAGTACTTC
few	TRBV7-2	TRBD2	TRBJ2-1	CASSLVASGVPSIEQFF	TGTGCCAGCAGCTTAGTGGCTAGCGGAGTCCCCAGCATTGAGCAGTTCTTC
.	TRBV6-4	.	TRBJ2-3	CASSDSPVELAFTDTQYF	TGTGCCAGCAGTGACTCCCCGGTGGAACTAGCCTTTACAGATACGCAGTATTTT
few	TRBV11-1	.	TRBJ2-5	CASSLDKAQWDEGETQYF	TGTGCCAGCAGCTTAGACAAGGCCCAGTGGGATGAGGGAGAGACCCAGTACTTC
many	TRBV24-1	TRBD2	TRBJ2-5	CATSDSPKLAGRDMGETQYF	TGTGCCACCAGTGATTCCCCTAAACTAGCGGGAAGGGATATGGGAGAGACCCAGTACTTC
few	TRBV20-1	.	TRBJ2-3	CSAPPLGRSTDTQYF	TGCAGTGCCCCCCCCCTGGGCCGGAGCACAGATACGCAGTATTTT
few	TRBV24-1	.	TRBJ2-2	CATSDRLVISNTGELFF	TGTGCCACCAGTGATAGGCTTGTAATATCGAACACCGGGGAGCTGTTTTTT
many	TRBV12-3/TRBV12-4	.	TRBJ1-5	CASTPGRYQPQHF	TGTGCCAGCACCCCGGGAAGGTACCAGCCCCAGCATTTT
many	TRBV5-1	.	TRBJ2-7	CASSGHQGIHEQYF	TGCGCCAGCAGCGGACATCAGGGGATTCACGAGCAGTACTTC